This is a list of T cell receptor beta chains from one sample in a study of T cell clonotyping in hematopoietic cell transplantation. TCRdb's copy holds only in-frame clones and misses some; the assay was immunoSEQ multiplex PCR. Altogether approximately 9,000 clones are present, over 75% being singletons, with the ten largest covering 35% to 50%. The sample was peripheral blood mononuclear cells, taken 180 days after allogeneic stem cell transplant. These receptors came from a female patient aged 50-59 years who had an allogeneic stem cell transplant from a related donor, so the T cells may come from the graft donor. Some clones in this sample may be carry-over from other donors' samples. Both conserved end residues are part of each CDR3. The D gene is left open where the match is weak. The size entry is marked missing in some rows and otherwise reads once, few, many or a size class.

cdr3_length: 15; j_call: TRBJ2-1; clone_size: NA; v_call: TRBV6-1; d_call: NA; cdr3_nt: TGTGCCAGCAGTGGGCAGGGATTGTCCTACAATGAGCAGTTCTTC; cdr3_aa: CASSGQGLSYNEQFF
cdr3_length: 13; j_call: TRBJ1-2; clone_size: NA; v_call: TRBV5-4; d_call: NA; cdr3_nt: TGTGCCAGCAGCTCGGCGGTCAGAATGGGCTACACCTTC; cdr3_aa: CASSSAVRMGYTF
cdr3_length: 18; j_call: TRBJ2-2; clone_size: NA; v_call: TRBV11-2; d_call: NA; cdr3_nt: TGTGCCAGCAGTTCTTCCTGGGGCCGGGTCAATCAACCCGGGGAGCTGTTTTTT; cdr3_aa: CASSSSWGRVNQPGELFF
cdr3_length: 13; j_call: TRBJ1-5; clone_size: NA; v_call: TRBV7-3; d_call: NA; cdr3_nt: TGTGCCAGCAGCCCGCAAAACGGTCAGCCCCAGCATTTT; cdr3_aa: CASSPQNGQPQHF
cdr3_length: 15; j_call: TRBJ1-2; clone_size: medium-sized; v_call: TRBV28; d_call: NA; cdr3_nt: TGTGCCACCCTAGGGGGACCGACCGTTTTTGGTGGCTACACCTTC; cdr3_aa: CATLGGPTVFGGYTF
cdr3_length: 13; j_call: TRBJ1-4; clone_size: NA; v_call: TRBV11-2; d_call: NA; cdr3_nt: TGTGCCAGCAGCTGGAGCCTGGGTGAAAAACTGTTTTTT; cdr3_aa: CASSWSLGEKLFF
cdr3_length: 16; j_call: TRBJ2-2; clone_size: NA; v_call: TRBV14; d_call: NA; cdr3_nt: TGTGCCAGCAGCCAACGGGCGGGGACGAACACCGGGGAGCTGTTTTTT; cdr3_aa: CASSQRAGTNTGELFF
cdr3_length: 16; j_call: TRBJ1-1; clone_size: NA; v_call: TRBV6-5; d_call: TRBD1; cdr3_nt: TGTGCCAGCAGTTTTCAACCGGGACAGGTGAACACTGAAGCTTTCTTT; cdr3_aa: CASSFQPGQVNTEAFF
cdr3_length: 13; j_call: TRBJ2-2; clone_size: NA; v_call: TRBV10-3; d_call: NA; cdr3_nt: TGTGCCATGAGGGCCGGCGGGACCGGGGAGCTGTTTTTT; cdr3_aa: CAMRAGGTGELFF
cdr3_length: 15; j_call: TRBJ2-2; clone_size: few; v_call: TRBV7-2; d_call: TRBD2; cdr3_nt: TGTGCCAGCAGATATGGACTAGCCCGGACCGGGGAGCTGTTTTTT; cdr3_aa: CASRYGLARTGELFF
cdr3_length: 15; j_call: TRBJ1-6; clone_size: once; v_call: TRBV5-4; d_call: TRBD1; cdr3_nt: TGCGCCAGCAGCCAGCCGGGACAGTATAATTCACCCCTCCACTTT; cdr3_aa: CASSQPGQYNSPLHF
cdr3_length: 11; j_call: TRBJ2-5; clone_size: NA; v_call: TRBV19; d_call: NA; cdr3_nt: TGTGCCAGTAGTGATCGCAGGGCCCAGTACTTC; cdr3_aa: CASSDRRAQYF
cdr3_length: 15; j_call: TRBJ2-6; clone_size: once; v_call: TRBV6-5; d_call: NA; cdr3_nt: TGTGCCAGCAGCATTAAACCGTCTGGGGCCAACGTCCTGACTTTC; cdr3_aa: CASSIKPSGANVLTF
cdr3_length: 15; j_call: TRBJ2-1; clone_size: NA; v_call: TRBV19; d_call: NA; cdr3_nt: TGTGCCAGTAGTATAGATCCTCAGGGAGTCTATGAGCAGTTCTTC; cdr3_aa: CASSIDPQGVYEQFF
cdr3_length: 17; j_call: TRBJ2-7; clone_size: NA; v_call: TRBV9; d_call: TRBD2; cdr3_nt: TGTGCCAGCAGCGCATCAGCGGGGGGACCTTTAAACTACGAGCAGTACTTC; cdr3_aa: CASSASAGGPLNYEQYF
cdr3_length: 13; j_call: TRBJ1-1; clone_size: few; v_call: TRBV7-2; d_call: NA; cdr3_nt: TGTGCCAGCAGCTTAGACGACGGAACTGAAGCTTTCTTT; cdr3_aa: CASSLDDGTEAFF